This T cell receptor (beta chain) was profiled in a study of identical twins. Everyone who donated was a healthy Caucasian. This clonotype was detected only a few times. Antigen specificity is unknown. The authors used template switching to add a universal primer site and gave cDNA unique molecular identifiers. TCRdb re-analysed the 5' RACE reads in MiXCR, keeping a single row per CDR3 protein. The table includes approximately 220,000 distinct CDR3 sequences, 9.4% detected once. V lost 7 bases, J lost 7 bases, and 13 bases lay in between. This CDR3 contains 13 residues. CDR1 and CDR2 from the germline V gene are SNHLY and FYNNEI. Study-wide results and caveats: Cross-sectional statistics underpinned the conclusions; the same donors were not followed. Researchers caution that invariant MAIT and iNKT cells could partly confound zero-insertion analyses.

Material for sequencing was memory (CD45RO+) T cells sorted from blood. The receptor was derived from a young woman in good health. The chain employs TRBV2 and TRBJ2-2, with D perhaps matching TRBD1 or TRBD2 (5 bases each). CDR3 loop: CASTGEGRGELFF. In DNA, the CDR3 is TGTGCCAGCACCGGAGAGGGGCGCGGGGAGCTGTTTTTT.